A single sample is the source of the 21 T cell receptor beta chains below, sequenced in a study of T cells expressing NK-cell markers. TCRdb derives one entry per CDR3 protein from the 5' RACE reads, leaving out DNA. There are 300,000 to 450,000 distinct CDR3 sequences in the sample, with around 5.3% held by the top ten. The sample consisted of blood T cells: a sorted CD56 or NKG2C T cell subset, CD4+ or CD8+ T cells, or bulk PBMC T cells (not recorded which). The receptors stem from a man aged 18-70 years in good health.

V is TRBV30 and J is TRBJ2-3; TCRdb outputs TRBD1, but without DNA this stays unchecked. Germline values: CDR1 GTSNPN, CDR2 SVGIG (reference sequence). The CDR3 is made up of 16 amino acids. This CDR3 reads CACDNGDEENTDTQYF.

The chain links TRBV10-2 to TRBJ2-7; TCRdb lists TRBD1, though no DNA is available to test this call. Germline V lookup: CDR1 WSHSY, CDR2 SAAADI. The CDR3 totals 11 residues. CDR3: CASSPGKQQYF.

The chain combines TRBV2 with TRBJ2-3; TCRdb gives TRBD2 as the D gene, but with no DNA this cannot be confirmed. The CDR3 extends over 12 amino acids. From germline, CDR1 is SNHLY and CDR2 FYNNEI. The CDR3 region is CASRLLGDTQYF.

V and J are TRBV20-1 and TRBJ1-5. The CDR3 runs 15 residues. Germline V CDR1 and CDR2: DFQATT, SNEGSKA (reference sequence). CDR3 residues: CSASEGSRYNQPQHF.

The V call is TRBV20-1, the J call TRBJ1-1; no DNA is available, so the TRBD1 call from TCRdb remains unchecked. The V gene's germline CDR1 is DFQATT and CDR2 SNEGSKA (reference sequence). This CDR3 has 12 residues. This chain's CDR3 is CSAPGGAGSSFF.

V gene TRBV19 combines with J gene TRBJ2-2; TCRdb's D gene call, TRBD1, goes unchecked for lack of DNA. CDR1 and CDR2 (germline): LNHDA, SQIVND (reference sequence). The CDR3 extends over 16 amino acids. The CDR3: CASTYSWGQNTGELFF.

The rearrangement joins TRBV6-5 to TRBJ2-3; TCRdb proposes TRBD2, but this gene call is untestable without DNA. The germline CDR1 and CDR2 sequences are MNHEY and SVGAGI. This CDR3 is 15 amino acids long. The CDR3: CASSSGGGLPDTQYF.

The rearrangement links TRBV10-3 to TRBJ2-7; TCRdb selects TRBD1, and the lack of DNA leaves this call unchecked. CDR3 length: 15 amino acids. CDR1 is ENHRY and CDR2 is SYGVKD in the germline V gene. CDR3 sequence reads: CAISDPRQGAYEQYF.

This chain joins TRBV7-2 and TRBJ2-3; the D gene TCRdb calls, TRBD2, cannot be checked with no DNA. This CDR3 contains 15 residues. Germline lookup yields CDR1 SGHTA and CDR2 FQGNSA. The CDR3 loop is CASSMEGLAADTQYF. Looking up the rest from reference TRBV7-2 and TRBJ2-3 gives the full variable domain: GAGVSQSPSNKVTEKGKDVELRCDPISGHTALYWYRQSLGQGLEFLIYFQGNSAPDKSGLPSDRFSAERTGGSVSTLTIQRTQQEDSAVYLCASSMEGLAADTQYFGPGTRLTVL.

The chain carries TRBV29-1 and TRBJ2-3; TCRdb lists TRBD1, though no DNA is available to test this call. CDR1 SQVTM and CDR2 ANQGSEA come from the germline V gene. The CDR3 extends over 14 amino acids. The CDR3 region is CSVSLGGSTDTQYF.

The rearrangement uses TRBV6-2 or TRBV6-3 and TRBJ2-2; with no DNA, the TCRdb D assignment of TRBD2 cannot be verified. Germline CDR1 is MNHEY and CDR2 is SVGEGT. This CDR3 has 22 residues. CDR3 sequence reads: CASSYSYRRLAGGAMGTGELFF.

The chain recombines TRBV10-3 with TRBJ2-7. The CDR3 loop spans 14 amino acids. CDR1 is ENHRY and CDR2 is SYGVKD in the germline V gene. The CDR3 protein is CAISESGQPYEQYF.

This rearrangement joins TRBV10-3 to TRBJ1-6. Per the germline V gene, CDR1 is ENHRY and CDR2 is SYGVKD. The CDR3 extends over 12 amino acids. CDR3 sequence reads: CAISAVNSPLHF.

The chain recombines TRBV11-2 with TRBJ1-1. Germline CDR1 SGHAT, CDR2 FQNNGV. The CDR3 covers 12 residues. CDR3 in amino acids: CASSPRAGEAFF.

The chain has TRBV28 and TRBJ1-4. Germline V lookup: CDR1 MDHEN, CDR2 SYDVKM. The length of the CDR3 is 15 residues. The CDR3 region is CASSLSSGGREKLFF.

The CDR3 reads CASSSLLAGDTDTQYF. The chain is built from TRBV7-2 and TRBJ2-3; TCRdb's D call of TRBD2 is untestable without DNA. This CDR3 spans 16 amino acids. Germline V lookup: CDR1 SGHTA, CDR2 FQGNSA.

The V and J genes are TRBV5-6 and TRBJ1-6. This CDR3 has 14 amino acids. Germline V gene lookup returns CDR1 SGHDT and CDR2 YYEEEE. The CDR3 loop reads CASSLFGGNSPLHF.

The chain employs TRBV12-3 or TRBV12-4 and TRBJ2-6; TCRdb calls TRBD2, which cannot be checked without DNA. This CDR3 region has 17 residues. This CDR3 is CASGGEGSLSGANVLTF.

The chain is built from TRBV6-2 or TRBV6-3 and TRBJ2-7. Looked up from germline, CDR1 is MNHEY and CDR2 is SVGEGT. The length of the CDR3 is 12 residues. CDR3 in amino acids: CATAMITYEQYF.

V gene TRBV11-1 combines with J gene TRBJ1-1; TCRdb's D call of TRBD1 is untestable without DNA. CDR1 is SGHAT and CDR2 is FQDESV in the germline V gene (reference sequence). This CDR3 has 15 amino acids. The CDR3 sequence is CASSRRTEINTEAFF.

The chain uses TRBV2 and TRBJ2-2; with no DNA, the TCRdb D assignment of TRBD1 cannot be verified. Germline V gives CDR1 SNHLY, CDR2 FYNNEI. This CDR3 is built from 15 residues. Here the CDR3 reads CASSLRTGPTGELFF. Full variable domain (rest looked up from reference TRBV2 and TRBJ2-2): EPEVTQTPSHQVTQMGQEVILRCVPISNHLYFYWYRQILGQKVEFLVSFYNNEISEKSEIFDDQFSVERPDGSNFTLKIRSTKLEDSAMYFCASSLRTGPTGELFFGEGSRLTVL.